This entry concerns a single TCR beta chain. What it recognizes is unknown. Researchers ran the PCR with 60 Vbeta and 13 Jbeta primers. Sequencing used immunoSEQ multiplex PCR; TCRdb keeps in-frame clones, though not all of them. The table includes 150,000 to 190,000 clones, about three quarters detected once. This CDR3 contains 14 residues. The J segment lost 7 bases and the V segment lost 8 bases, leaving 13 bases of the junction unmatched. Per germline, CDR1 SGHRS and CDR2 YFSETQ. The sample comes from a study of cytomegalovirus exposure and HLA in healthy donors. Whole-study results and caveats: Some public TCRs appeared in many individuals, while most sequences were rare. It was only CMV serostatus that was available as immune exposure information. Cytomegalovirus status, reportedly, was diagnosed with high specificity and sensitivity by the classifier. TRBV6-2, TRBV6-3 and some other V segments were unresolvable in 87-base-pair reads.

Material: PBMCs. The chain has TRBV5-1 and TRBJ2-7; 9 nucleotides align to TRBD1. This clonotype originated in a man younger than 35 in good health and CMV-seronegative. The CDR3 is CASQTGGSTGEQYF. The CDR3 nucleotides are TGCGCCAGTCAGACAGGGGGGTCAACGGGGGAGCAGTACTTC.